Below are 15 T cell receptor beta chains sequenced from a single sample in a study of T-cell memory formation after mild COVID-19 (dated by TCRdb to 2020 to 2023). To prepare the library, 5' RACE was applied. The data were produced on an Illumina NovaSeq 6000. TCRdb passed the public sequencing reads through fastp at Q25 and MiXCR, retaining productive beta sequences. Under each unique CDR3 protein, matching rows form one entry showing the most common genes and DNA. Across this sample there are about 400,000 distinct CDR3 sequences, with about 15% seen only once. About 22% of the sample is held by the ten biggest clonotypes. Sequenced input: PBMCs or a T cell subset sorted from them (not recorded which). The source is a man aged 18 to 29 who had mild COVID-19 (a few samples of this study predate the infection). The sample titles of this study are shuffled in the database, so cell type and time point are left out; the donor was told from shared clones.

This clonotype was detected only a few times. J is TRBJ1-3 and V is TRBV5-1; 7 bases fit TRBD1. The CDR3 is 16 residues long. Looked up from germline, CDR1 is SGHRS and CDR2 is YFSETQ. J was trimmed by 4 bases and V by 0 bases; bases with no gene match: 7. The CDR3 DNA reads as TGCGCCAGCAGCTTGGCTCGGCAGGGGGACGGAAACACCATATATTTT. This sequence encodes CASSLARQGDGNTIYF.

This clonotype was counted between two and nine times. V is TRBV14 and J is TRBJ2-3; D uncertain. The CDR3 totals 15 residues. Germline values: CDR1 SGHDN, CDR2 FVKESK. V dropped 3 bases and J dropped 6 bases, with 16 bases sitting between them. The CDR3 region is CASSHGTRPRDTQYF. CDR3 nucleotide sequence: TGTGCCAGCAGCCACGGAACAAGGCCGAGGGATACGCAGTATTTT.

This chain uses TRBV30 with TRBJ1-1; unclear D gene. With 5 bases removed from V and 6 bases from J, the gap between germline ends came to 10 bases. The CDR3 length is 11 residues. Germline V gives CDR1 GTSNPN, CDR2 SVGIG (reference sequence). The CDR3 DNA sequence: TGTGCCTGGGGGCGGGTGCCTGAAGCTTTCTTT. Amino acid sequence: CAWGRVPEAFF. Full variable domain (outside the CDR3, taken from reference TRBV30 and TRBJ1-1): SQTIHQWPATLVQPVGSPLSLECTVEGTSNPNLYWYRQAAGRGLQLLFYSVGIGQISSEVPQNLSASRPQDRQFILSSKKLLLSDSGFYLCAWGRVPEAFFGQGTRLTVV.

Only a few counts were recorded for this clonotype. The J gene is TRBJ2-7, the V gene TRBV7-2, with 7 bases that match TRBD1. Trimming cost V 5 bases and J 3 bases; bases outside gene matches: 10. CDR3 length equals 15 residues. The germline V gene has CDR1 SGHTA and CDR2 FQGNSA. The chain's CDR3 is CASSTPGTASYEQYF. Here the CDR3 DNA reads TGTGCCAGCAGCACCCCCGGGACAGCGAGCTACGAGCAGTACTTC.

This clonotype has more than one count but fewer than ten. The J gene is TRBJ2-5, the V gene TRBV20-1; no firm D call. The germline V gene encodes CDR1 DFQATT and CDR2 SNEGSKA (reference sequence). CDR3 size: 12 residues. Trimming stripped 0 bases from V and 5 bases from J, with 7 bases between. For the CDR3, the DNA is TGCAGTGCTAGAGAGGCGCAGGAGACCCAGTACTTC. It translates to CSAREAQETQYF.

This clonotype was picked up a small number of times. The chain couples TRBV20-1 to TRBJ1-1, with D perhaps matching TRBD1 (5 bases). The CDR3 extends over 14 amino acids. V shed 3 bases and J shed 0 bases, with 11 bases lying between them. Germline V CDR1 and CDR2: DFQATT, SNEGSKA (reference sequence). CDR3 nucleotide sequence: TGCAGTGCTAGGCAGGGTGGAGTGAACACTGAAGCTTTCTTT. Its protein product is CSARQGGVNTEAFF.

The CDR3 loop is CATSDGGARGGEKLFF. In DNA, the CDR3 is TGTGCCACCAGTGATGGCGGAGCTCGGGGGGGTGAAAAACTGTTTTTT. This chain links TRBV24-1 with TRBJ1-4, with D tentatively TRBD1 (5 bases). The V end lost 3 bases, the J end lost 7 bases, and 17 bases lay between the germline ends. The CDR3 covers 16 residues. Germline V gives CDR1 KGHDR, CDR2 SFDVKD.

V usage is TRBV25-1 and J usage is TRBJ1-1; 12 bases are a match to TRBD1. The V gene end was trimmed by 5 bases and the J gene end by 6 bases; junction bases not matched to a gene: 10. CDR3 size: 16 residues. The germline gives CDR1 MGHDK, CDR2 SYGVNS. The CDR3 sequence: CASSSGTGGASAEAFF. CDR3 nucleotide sequence: TGTGCCAGCAGTTCCGGGACAGGGGGCGCAAGTGCTGAAGCTTTCTTT.

The V and J genes are TRBV15 and TRBJ2-5; TRBD2 is a possible D gene (6 bases). Trimming cost V 0 bases and J 3 bases, with 14 bases left between them. From germline, CDR1 is LNHNV and CDR2 YYDKDF (reference sequence). The CDR3 consists of 16 residues. CDR3: CATSRDSGEVKETQYF. The CDR3 nucleotides read TGTGCCACCAGCAGAGACTCGGGGGAAGTTAAAGAGACCCAGTACTTC.

The rearrangement uses TRBV4-2 and TRBJ2-5, with TRBD2 identical over 8 bases. The trim removed 0 bases at V and 6 bases at J, leaving 9 bases unmatched. The germline gives CDR1 LGHNA, CDR2 YNFKEQ. The CDR3 spans 16 residues. CDR3 in amino acids: CASSQETGGPKKTQYF. CDR3 DNA: TGTGCCAGCAGCCAAGAGACGGGGGGGCCGAAGAAGACCCAGTACTTC.

The chain recombines TRBV5-1 with TRBJ2-5; tentative D call: TRBD2 (5 bases). The CDR3 is made up of 14 amino acids. Trimming left V 0 bases short and J 5 bases short, with 11 bases between. CDR1 is SGHRS and CDR2 is YFSETQ in the germline V gene. This chain's CDR3 is CASSLDGVRETQYF. Written as DNA, the CDR3 is TGCGCCAGCAGCTTGGACGGGGTCCGCGAGACCCAGTACTTC.

The table lists this clonotype with a few counts. The rearrangement joins TRBV6-1 to TRBJ1-5; D unresolved. Trimming cost V 5 bases and J 0 bases, with 20 bases left between them. This CDR3 is built from 18 residues. Germline assignment: CDR1 MNHNS and CDR2 SASEGT. This CDR3 is CASSSRGGKRDSNQPQHF. CDR3 nucleotide sequence: TGTGCCAGCAGTTCCAGAGGAGGGAAACGGGATAGCAATCAGCCCCAGCATTTT.

V gene TRBV7-9 combines with J gene TRBJ1-5; 9 nucleotides match TRBD1. From germline, CDR1 is SEHNR and CDR2 FQNEAQ (reference sequence). The J segment lost 6 bases and the V segment lost 4 bases, leaving 16 bases of the junction unmatched. The CDR3 runs to 18 residues. The CDR3 sequence is CASSSHDYRGQSPQPQHF. Here the CDR3 DNA reads TGTGCCAGCAGCTCGCACGATTACAGGGGGCAAAGTCCTCAGCCCCAGCATTTT.

The gene calls are TRBV7-9 and TRBJ2-6; no definite D call. This CDR3 has 15 residues. Deletions cut 2 bases from V and 0 bases from J, with 5 bases between. Germline CDR1 reads SEHNR; CDR2 reads FQNEAQ (reference sequence). The chain's CDR3 is CASSLRDSGANVLTF. CDR3 sequence (DNA): TGTGCCAGCAGCTTAAGGGACTCTGGGGCCAACGTCCTGACTTTC.

This clonotype occurred many times. This sequence joins TRBV6-5 and TRBJ2-4; D gene uncertain. There are 13 residues in the CDR3. Germline lookup yields CDR1 MNHEY and CDR2 SVGAGI. V was cut by 6 bases and J by 5 bases, with 11 bases left in between. The DNA of the CDR3 is TGTGCCAGCAGGAGCCCGCTGGAAAACATTCAGTACTTC. This codes for CASRSPLENIQYF.